Below are 13 T cell receptor beta chains sequenced from a single sample in a study of beta chain features in type 1 diabetes. Reverse transcribing all isolated RNA meant expressed TCRB transcripts were sequenced. Measured with immunoSEQ multiplex PCR; TCRdb has only the in-frame clones, and not every one. In the table there are hundreds of thousands of clones, 12% to 15% of which are singletons. The material sequenced was naive CD4+ T cells from blood. Receptor source: a woman in her forties in good health.

The sample holds a few counts of this clone. This sequence joins TRBV15 and TRBJ2-3; TRBD2 matches 9 bases. Per germline, CDR1 LNHNV and CDR2 YYDKDF (reference sequence). CDR3 length: 14 residues. Losses at the gene ends were 7 bases for V and 1 base for J; bases not matched to a gene: 3. CDR3 DNA sequence: TGTGCCACCACGGGCGGGGGGGGCACAGATACGCAGTATTTT. Amino acid sequence: CATTGGGGTDTQYF.

This rearrangement joins TRBV5-4 to TRBJ1-6, with D perhaps TRBD1 (6 bases). CDR1 is SGHNT and CDR2 is YYREEE in the germline V gene (reference sequence). The V gene lost 4 bases and the J gene lost 5 bases, with 10 bases spanning the gap. The CDR3 is made up of 14 amino acids. The CDR3 loop is CASSLRGNNSPLHF. The CDR3, as DNA: TGTGCCAGCAGCCTCAGGGGTAATAATTCACCCCTCCACTTT.

This clone was counted a few times. V and J are TRBV7-2 and TRBJ2-2, with 9 bases matching TRBD2. The CDR3 extends over 17 amino acids. The V and J ends lost 0 bases and 6 bases, in that order; junction bases with no gene match: 8. Germline assignment: CDR1 SGHTA and CDR2 FQGNSA. CDR3 protein: CASSLAQAGGGAGELFF. The CDR3 DNA reads as TGTGCCAGCAGCTTAGCGCAGGCTGGCGGGGGGGCCGGGGAGCTGTTTTTT.

The V and J genes are TRBV28 and TRBJ2-7, with D possibly being TRBD1 (7 bases). The ends were cut back, 5 bases at V and 6 bases at J, with 20 bases in the middle. The CDR3 extends over 15 amino acids. Germline V gene lookup returns CDR1 MDHEN and CDR2 SYDVKM. The CDR3 DNA reads TGTGCCAGCAGTCGAGGGGGACTGACAGGGAGCGAGCAGTACTTC. This sequence encodes CASSRGGLTGSEQYF.

This clone was recorded a few times. This chain uses TRBV29-1 with TRBJ2-2, with D possibly TRBD2 on 5 matching bases. Germline assignment: CDR1 SQVTM and CDR2 ANQGSEA. V was pared by 3 bases and J by 0 bases, with 14 bases between. This CDR3 is 16 amino acids long. The DNA of the CDR3 is TGCAGCGTTGATAAGCTAGAGGGTCCGAACACCGGGGAGCTGTTTTTT. Protein product: CSVDKLEGPNTGELFF.

This sequence joins TRBV2 and TRBJ2-5; TRBD1 matches at 7 bases. V lost 3 bases to trimming and J lost 13 bases; unmatched junction nucleotides: 8. CDR3 length: 12 residues. Germline CDR1 SNHLY, CDR2 FYNNEI. The CDR3 reads CASSDLPRTGYF. The CDR3, as DNA: TGTGCCAGCAGTGATCTACCAAGGACAGGGTACTTC.

The J gene is TRBJ2-5, the V gene TRBV6-5; 8 nucleotides align to TRBD2. Trimming took 0 bases from V and 5 from J; bases not matched to a gene: 8. CDR3 length: 16 residues. Germline V gene data show CDR1 as MNHEY and CDR2 as SVGAGI. The CDR3 reads CASSYSPGTSVETQYF. CDR3 DNA: TGTGCCAGCAGTTACTCGCCCGGGACTAGTGTTGAGACCCAGTACTTC.

The gene calls are TRBV5-4 and TRBJ2-1; TRBD1 aligns across 8 bases. The CDR3 has 15 amino acids. Losses at the gene ends were 3 bases for V and 2 bases for J; bases not matched to a gene: 4. Germline V gene lookup returns CDR1 SGHNT and CDR2 YYREEE (reference sequence). This CDR3 is CASSSGQATYNEQFF. The CDR3 nucleotides are TGTGCCAGCAGCTCGGGACAGGCGACCTACAATGAGCAGTTCTTC.

This clone has just a few counts. The chain employs TRBV7-9 and TRBJ1-5, with 10 bases identical to TRBD1. CDR3 length: 16 residues. Looked up from germline, CDR1 is SEHNR and CDR2 is FQNEAQ (reference sequence). Germline trimming cut 1 base from V and 6 bases from J; bases unmatched to any gene: 6. This CDR3 is CASSLDPGQGRQPQHF. The CDR3 DNA is TGTGCCAGCAGCTTAGATCCGGGACAGGGGCGTCAGCCCCAGCATTTT.

This clone has a handful of counts. J is TRBJ2-7 and V is TRBV5-1; tentative D call: TRBD1 (6 bases). The V gene's germline CDR1 is SGHRS and CDR2 YFSETQ. Trimming removed 0 bases from V and 7 bases from J, with 11 bases in between. This CDR3 spans 13 amino acids. CDR3 bases: TGCGCCAGCAGCTTGGAGGTCAGGGGAGAGCAGTACTTC. Amino acids: CASSLEVRGEQYF. The full variable domain, in which reference TRBV5-1 and TRBJ2-7 provide the parts outside the CDR3, is KAGVTQTPRYLIKTRGQQVTLSCSPISGHRSVSWYQQTPGQGLQFLFEYFSETQRNKGNFPGRFSGRQFSNSRSEMNVSTLELGDSALYLCASSLEVRGEQYFGPGTRLTVT.

This chain joins TRBV9 and TRBJ2-3; D remains unclear. V was trimmed by 3 bases and J by 4 bases, leaving 12 bases between them. Germline loops: CDR1 SGDLS, CDR2 YYNGEE. This CDR3 has 14 amino acids. In nucleotides, the CDR3 is TGTGCCAGCAGCGCCTCCGGGTTTCCAGATACGCAGTATTTT. Protein: CASSASGFPDTQYF.

This chain joins TRBV6-4 and TRBJ1-6; 9 positions match TRBD1. CDR3 length equals 15 residues. The V gene end was trimmed by 2 bases and the J gene end by 10 bases; junction bases not matched to a gene: 6. Germline V gene lookup returns CDR1 MRHNA and CDR2 SNTAGT. CDR3 DNA: TGTGCCAGCAGTGACGAGACAGGGGGAGGGTCACCCCTCCACTTT. It specifies CASSDETGGGSPLHF.

The CDR3 loop reads CASSESAGGYNEQFF. The CDR3 nucleotides read TGTGCCAGTAGTGAATCCGCGGGGGGGTACAATGAGCAGTTCTTC. The chain combines TRBV19 with TRBJ2-1; 9 bases agree with TRBD2. Germline values: CDR1 LNHDA, CDR2 SQIVND (reference sequence). The CDR3 extends over 15 amino acids. Germline trimming cut 5 bases from V and 4 bases from J; bases unmatched to any gene: 6.